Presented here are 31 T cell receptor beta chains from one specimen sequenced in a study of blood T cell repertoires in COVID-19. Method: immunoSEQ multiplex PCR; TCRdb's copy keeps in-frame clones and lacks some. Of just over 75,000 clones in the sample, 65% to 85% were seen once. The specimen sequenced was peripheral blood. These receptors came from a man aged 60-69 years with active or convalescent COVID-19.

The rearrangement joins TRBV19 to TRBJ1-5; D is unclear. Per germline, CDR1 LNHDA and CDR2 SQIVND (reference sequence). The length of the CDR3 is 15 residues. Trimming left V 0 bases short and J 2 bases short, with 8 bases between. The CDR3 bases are TGTGCCAGTAGTATAGACCCCCGAGGCAATCAGCCCCAGCATTTT. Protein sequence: CASSIDPRGNQPQHF. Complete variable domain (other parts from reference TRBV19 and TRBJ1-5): DGGITQSPKYLFRKEGQNVTLSCEQNLNHDAMYWYRQDPGQGLRLIYYSQIVNDFQKGDIAEGYSVSREKKESFPLTVTSAQKNPTAFYLCASSIDPRGNQPQHFGDGTRLSIL.

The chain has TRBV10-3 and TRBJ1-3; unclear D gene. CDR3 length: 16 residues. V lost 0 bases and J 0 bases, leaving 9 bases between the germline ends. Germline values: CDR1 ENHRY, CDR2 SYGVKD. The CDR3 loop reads CAISESTGFSGNTIYF. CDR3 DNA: TGTGCCATCAGTGAGTCGACTGGATTCTCTGGAAACACCATATATTTT.

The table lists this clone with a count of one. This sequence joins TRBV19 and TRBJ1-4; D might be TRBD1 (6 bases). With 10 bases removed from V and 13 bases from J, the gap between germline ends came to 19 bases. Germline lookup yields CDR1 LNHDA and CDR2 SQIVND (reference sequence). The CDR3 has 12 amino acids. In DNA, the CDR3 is TGTGCCACGTGGACAGATTCTACAGGACTGTTTTTT. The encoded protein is CATWTDSTGLFF.

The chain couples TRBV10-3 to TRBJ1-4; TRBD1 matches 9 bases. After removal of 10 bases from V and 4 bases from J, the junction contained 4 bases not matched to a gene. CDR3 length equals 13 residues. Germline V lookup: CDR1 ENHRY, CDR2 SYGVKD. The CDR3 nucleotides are TGTGCCACCCAGACAGGGGGTAATGAAAAACTGTTTTTT. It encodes CATQTGGNEKLFF.

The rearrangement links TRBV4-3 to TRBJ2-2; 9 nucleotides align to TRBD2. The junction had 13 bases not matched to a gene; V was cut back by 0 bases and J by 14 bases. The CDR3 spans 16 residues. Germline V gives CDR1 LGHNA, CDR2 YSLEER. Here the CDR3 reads CASSQEGGGAVGPLFF. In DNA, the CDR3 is TGCGCCAGCAGCCAAGAAGGCGGGGGGGCCGTCGGCCCCCTGTTTTTT.

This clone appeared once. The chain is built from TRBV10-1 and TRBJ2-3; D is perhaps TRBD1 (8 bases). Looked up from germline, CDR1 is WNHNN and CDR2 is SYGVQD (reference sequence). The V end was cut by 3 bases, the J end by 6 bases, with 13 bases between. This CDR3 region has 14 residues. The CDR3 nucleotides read TGCGCCAGCAGTGAACAACAGGGGGGGGATACGCAGTATTTT. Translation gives CASSEQQGGDTQYF.

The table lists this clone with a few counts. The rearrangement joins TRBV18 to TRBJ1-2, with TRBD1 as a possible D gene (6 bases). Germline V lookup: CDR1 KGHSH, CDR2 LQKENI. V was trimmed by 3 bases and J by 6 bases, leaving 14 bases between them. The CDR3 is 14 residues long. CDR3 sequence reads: CASSPSTGFDGYTF. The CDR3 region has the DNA TGTGCCAGCTCACCTTCCACAGGGTTTGATGGCTACACCTTC.

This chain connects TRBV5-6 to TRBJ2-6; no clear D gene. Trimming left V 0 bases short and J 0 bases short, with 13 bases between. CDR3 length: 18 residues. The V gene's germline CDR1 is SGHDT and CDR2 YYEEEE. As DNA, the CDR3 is TGTGCCAGCAGCTTGGCTAGTAGAAGGAACTCTGGGGCCAACGTCCTGACTTTC. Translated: CASSLASRRNSGANVLTF.

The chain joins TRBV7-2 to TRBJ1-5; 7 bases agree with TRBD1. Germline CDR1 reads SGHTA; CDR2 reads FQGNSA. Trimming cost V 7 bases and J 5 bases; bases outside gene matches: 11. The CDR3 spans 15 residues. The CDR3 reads CASTFGETGYQPQHF. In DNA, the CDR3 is TGTGCCAGCACCTTCGGGGAGACAGGGTATCAGCCCCAGCATTTT.

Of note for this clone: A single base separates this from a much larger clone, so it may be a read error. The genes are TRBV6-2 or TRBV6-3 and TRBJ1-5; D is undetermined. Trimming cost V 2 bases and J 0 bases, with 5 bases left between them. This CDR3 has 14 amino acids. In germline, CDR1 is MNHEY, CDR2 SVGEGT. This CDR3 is CASSYPDSNQPQHF. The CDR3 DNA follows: TGTGCCAGCAGTTACCCAGATAGCAATCAGCCCCAGCATTTT.

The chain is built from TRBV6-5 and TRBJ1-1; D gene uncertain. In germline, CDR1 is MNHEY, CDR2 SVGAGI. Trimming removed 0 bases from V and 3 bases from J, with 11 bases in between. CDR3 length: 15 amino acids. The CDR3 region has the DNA TGTGCCAGCAGTTACTCGAACGGTCCGGACACTGAAGCTTTCTTT. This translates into CASSYSNGPDTEAFF.

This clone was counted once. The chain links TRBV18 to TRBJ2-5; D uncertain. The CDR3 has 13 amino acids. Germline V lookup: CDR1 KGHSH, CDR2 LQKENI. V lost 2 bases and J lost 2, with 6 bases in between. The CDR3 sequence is CASSPTDQETQYF. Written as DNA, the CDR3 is TGTGCCAGCTCACCAACAGATCAAGAGACCCAGTACTTC.

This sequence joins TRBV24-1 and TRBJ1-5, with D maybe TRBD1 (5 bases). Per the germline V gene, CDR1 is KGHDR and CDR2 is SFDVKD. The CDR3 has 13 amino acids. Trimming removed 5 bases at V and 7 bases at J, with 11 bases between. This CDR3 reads CATSAAPGQPQHF. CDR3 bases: TGTGCCACCAGTGCCGCCCCAGGGCAGCCCCAGCATTTT.

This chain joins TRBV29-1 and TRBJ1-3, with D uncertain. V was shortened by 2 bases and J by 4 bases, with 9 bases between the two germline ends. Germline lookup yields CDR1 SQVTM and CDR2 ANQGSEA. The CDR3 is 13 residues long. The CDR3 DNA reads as TGCAGCGTTGAAACGACACTCGGAAACACCATATATTTT. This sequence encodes CSVETTLGNTIYF.

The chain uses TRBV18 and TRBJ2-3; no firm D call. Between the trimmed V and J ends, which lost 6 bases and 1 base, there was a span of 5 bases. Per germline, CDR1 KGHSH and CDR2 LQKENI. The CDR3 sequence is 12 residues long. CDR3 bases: TGTGCCAGCTCGGCTCGCACAGATACGCAGTATTTT. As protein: CASSARTDTQYF.

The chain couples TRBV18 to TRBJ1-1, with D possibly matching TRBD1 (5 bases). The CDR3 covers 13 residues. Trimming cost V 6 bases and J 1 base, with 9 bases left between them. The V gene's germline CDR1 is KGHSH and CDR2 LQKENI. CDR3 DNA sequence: TGTGCCAGCTCCCAGACAGCGAACACTGAAGCTTTCTTT. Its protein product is CASSQTANTEAFF. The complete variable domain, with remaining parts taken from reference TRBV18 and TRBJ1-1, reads NAGVMQNPRHLVRRRGQEARLRCSPMKGHSHVYWYRQLPEEGLKFMVYLQKENIIDESGMPKERFSAEFPKEGPSILRIQQVVRGDSAAYFCASSQTANTEAFFGQGTRLTVV.

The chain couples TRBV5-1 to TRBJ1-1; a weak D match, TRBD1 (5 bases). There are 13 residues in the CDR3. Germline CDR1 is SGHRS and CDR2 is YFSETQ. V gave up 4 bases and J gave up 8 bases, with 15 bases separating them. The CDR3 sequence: CASSVDRAREAFF. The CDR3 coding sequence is TGCGCCAGCAGCGTCGACAGAGCCCGGGAAGCTTTCTTT.

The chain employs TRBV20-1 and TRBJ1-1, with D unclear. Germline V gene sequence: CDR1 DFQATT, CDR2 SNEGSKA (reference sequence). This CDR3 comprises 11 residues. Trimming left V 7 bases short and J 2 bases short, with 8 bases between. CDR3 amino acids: CSVPLNTEAFF. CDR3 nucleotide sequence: TGCAGTGTCCCCTTAAACACTGAAGCTTTCTTT.

The CDR3 bases are TGTGCCAGCAGCCTGAGCGGGGGGACAGCCTACGAGCAGTACTTC. Its protein product is CASSLSGGTAYEQYF. V usage is TRBV14 and J usage is TRBJ2-7; 9 bases map to TRBD2. Trimming removed 4 bases from V and 2 bases from J; junction bases left unmatched: 6. Germline V gives CDR1 SGHDN, CDR2 FVKESK. The CDR3 runs 15 residues.

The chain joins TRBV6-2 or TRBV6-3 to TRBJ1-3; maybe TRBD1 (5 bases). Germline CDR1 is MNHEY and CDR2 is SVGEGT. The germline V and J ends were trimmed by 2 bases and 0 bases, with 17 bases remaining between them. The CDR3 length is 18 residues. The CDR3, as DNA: TGTGCCAGCAGTTACCCCCCCGGGAGGACACTCTCTGGAAACACCATATATTTT. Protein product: CASSYPPGRTLSGNTIYF.

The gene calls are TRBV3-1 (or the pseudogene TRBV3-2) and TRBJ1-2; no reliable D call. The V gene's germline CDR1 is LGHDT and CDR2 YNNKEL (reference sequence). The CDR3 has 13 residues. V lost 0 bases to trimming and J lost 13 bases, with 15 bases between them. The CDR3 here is CASSQDPGAEATF. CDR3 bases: TGTGCCAGCAGCCAAGATCCAGGAGCGGAGGCCACCTTC.

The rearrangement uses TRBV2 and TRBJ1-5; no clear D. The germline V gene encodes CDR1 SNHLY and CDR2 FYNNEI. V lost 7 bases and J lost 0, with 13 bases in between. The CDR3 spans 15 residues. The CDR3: CASTISTLSNQPQHF. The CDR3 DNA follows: TGTGCCAGCACCATTTCGACACTTAGCAATCAGCCCCAGCATTTT.

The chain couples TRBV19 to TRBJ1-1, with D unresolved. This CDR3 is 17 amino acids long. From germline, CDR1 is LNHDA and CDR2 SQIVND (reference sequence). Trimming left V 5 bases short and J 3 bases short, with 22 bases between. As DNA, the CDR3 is TGTGCCAGTAGTCAACCCCCGGGAACGAGGTTTTACACTGAAGCTTTCTTT. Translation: CASSQPPGTRFYTEAFF.

In DNA form, the CDR3 reads TGTGCCAGCAGTGAATCGGGGGGGCTATACGAGCAGTACTTC. Its translation is CASSESGGLYEQYF. The rearrangement links TRBV25-1 to TRBJ2-7; 8 bases map to TRBD2. CDR3 size: 14 residues. The J segment lost 4 bases and the V segment lost 1 base, leaving 3 bases of the junction unmatched. Germline CDR1 reads MGHDK; CDR2 reads SYGVNS.

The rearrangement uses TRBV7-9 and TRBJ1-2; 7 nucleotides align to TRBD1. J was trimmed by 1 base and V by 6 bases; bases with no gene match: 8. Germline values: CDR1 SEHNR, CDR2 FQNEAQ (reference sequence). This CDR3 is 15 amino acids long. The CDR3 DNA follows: TGTGCCAGCAGTTACCGGTACAGGGGTAACTATGGCTACACCTTC. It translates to CASSYRYRGNYGYTF.

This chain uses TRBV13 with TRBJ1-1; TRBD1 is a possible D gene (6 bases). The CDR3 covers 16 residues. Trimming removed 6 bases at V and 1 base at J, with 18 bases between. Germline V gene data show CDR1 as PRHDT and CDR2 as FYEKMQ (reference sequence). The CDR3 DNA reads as TGTGCCAGCAGGGCGGGGGGGGCTGAGGGGAACACTGAAGCTTTCTTT. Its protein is CASRAGGAEGNTEAFF.

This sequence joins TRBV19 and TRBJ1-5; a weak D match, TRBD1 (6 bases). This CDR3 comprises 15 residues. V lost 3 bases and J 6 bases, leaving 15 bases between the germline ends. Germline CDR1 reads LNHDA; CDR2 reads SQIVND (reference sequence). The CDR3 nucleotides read TGTGCCAGTAGTATGGGGGCAAGGGAGGGTCAGCCCCAGCATTTT. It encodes CASSMGAREGQPQHF.

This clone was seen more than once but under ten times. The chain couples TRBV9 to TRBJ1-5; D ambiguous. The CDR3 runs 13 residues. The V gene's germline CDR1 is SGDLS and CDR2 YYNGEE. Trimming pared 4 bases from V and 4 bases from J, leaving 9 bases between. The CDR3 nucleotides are TGTGCCAGCAGCACTATGGTGAATCAGCCCCAGCATTTT. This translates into CASSTMVNQPQHF.

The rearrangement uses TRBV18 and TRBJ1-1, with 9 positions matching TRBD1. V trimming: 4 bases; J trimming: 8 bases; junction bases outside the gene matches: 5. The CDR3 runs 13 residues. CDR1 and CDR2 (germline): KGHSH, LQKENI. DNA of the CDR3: TGTGCCAGCTCACTCCGACAGGGGGACGAAGCTTTCTTT. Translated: CASSLRQGDEAFF. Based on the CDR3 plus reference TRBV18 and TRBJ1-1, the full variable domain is NAGVMQNPRHLVRRRGQEARLRCSPMKGHSHVYWYRQLPEEGLKFMVYLQKENIIDESGMPKERFSAEFPKEGPSILRIQQVVRGDSAAYFCASSLRQGDEAFFGQGTRLTVV.

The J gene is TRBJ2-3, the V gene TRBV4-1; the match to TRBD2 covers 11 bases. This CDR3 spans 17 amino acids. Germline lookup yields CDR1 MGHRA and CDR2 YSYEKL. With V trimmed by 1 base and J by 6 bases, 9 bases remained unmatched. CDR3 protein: CASSQVGSGGGGDTQYF. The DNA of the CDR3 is TGCGCCAGCAGCCAAGTTGGTAGCGGGGGGGGCGGGGATACGCAGTATTTT.

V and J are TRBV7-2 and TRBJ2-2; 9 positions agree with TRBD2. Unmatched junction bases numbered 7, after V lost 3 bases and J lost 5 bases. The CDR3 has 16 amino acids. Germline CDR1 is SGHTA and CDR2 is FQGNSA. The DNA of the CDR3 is TGTGCCAGCAGCTTCTATAGCGGGGGCGGGACCGGGGAGCTGTTTTTT. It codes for CASSFYSGGGTGELFF.